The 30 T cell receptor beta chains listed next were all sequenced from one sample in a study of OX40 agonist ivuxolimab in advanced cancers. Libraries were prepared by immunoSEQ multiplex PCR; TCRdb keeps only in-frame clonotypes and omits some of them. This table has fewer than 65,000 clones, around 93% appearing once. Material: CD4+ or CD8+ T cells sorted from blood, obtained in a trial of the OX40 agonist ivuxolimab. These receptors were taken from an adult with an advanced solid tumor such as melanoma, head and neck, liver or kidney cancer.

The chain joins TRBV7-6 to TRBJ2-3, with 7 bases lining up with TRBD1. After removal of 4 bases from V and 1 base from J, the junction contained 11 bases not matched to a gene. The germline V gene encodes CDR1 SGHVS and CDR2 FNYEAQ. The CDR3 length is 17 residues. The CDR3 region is CASSSTGAPLRTDTQYF. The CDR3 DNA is TGTGCCAGCAGCTCAACAGGGGCGCCCCTTCGCACAGATACGCAGTATTTT.

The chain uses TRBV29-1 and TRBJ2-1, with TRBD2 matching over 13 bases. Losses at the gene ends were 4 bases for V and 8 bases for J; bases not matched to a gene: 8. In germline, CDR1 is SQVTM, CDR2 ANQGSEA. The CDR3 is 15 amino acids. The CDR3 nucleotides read TGCAGCGTTGTGCTACTAGCGGGAGGGCCCGATGAGCAGTTCTTC. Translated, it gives CSVVLLAGGPDEQFF.

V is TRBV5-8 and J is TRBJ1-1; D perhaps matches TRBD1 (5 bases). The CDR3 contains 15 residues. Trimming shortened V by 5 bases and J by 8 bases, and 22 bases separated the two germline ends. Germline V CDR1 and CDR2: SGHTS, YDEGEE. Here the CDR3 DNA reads TGTGCCAGCAGGTACAAATTCTCTGGACATTACGAAGCTTTCTTT. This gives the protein CASRYKFSGHYEAFF.

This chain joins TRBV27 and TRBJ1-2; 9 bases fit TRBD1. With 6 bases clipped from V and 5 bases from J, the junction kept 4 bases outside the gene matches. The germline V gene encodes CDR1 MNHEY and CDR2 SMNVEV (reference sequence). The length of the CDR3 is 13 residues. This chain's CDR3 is CASRTGTGYGYTF. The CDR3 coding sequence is TGTGCCAGCAGAACCGGGACAGGGTATGGCTACACCTTC.

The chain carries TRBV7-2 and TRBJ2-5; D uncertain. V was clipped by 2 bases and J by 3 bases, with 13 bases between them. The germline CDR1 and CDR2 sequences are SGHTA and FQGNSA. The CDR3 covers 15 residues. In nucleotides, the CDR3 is TGTGCCAGCAGCTTATTCCGGACGTGGGAAGAGACCCAGTACTTC. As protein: CASSLFRTWEETQYF.

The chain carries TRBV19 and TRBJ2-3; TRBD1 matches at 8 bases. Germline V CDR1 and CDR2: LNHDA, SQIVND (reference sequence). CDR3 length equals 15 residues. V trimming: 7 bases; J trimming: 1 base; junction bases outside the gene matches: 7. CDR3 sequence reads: CASTIDRGGTDTQYF. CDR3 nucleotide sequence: TGTGCCAGTACCATAGACAGGGGAGGCACAGATACGCAGTATTTT.

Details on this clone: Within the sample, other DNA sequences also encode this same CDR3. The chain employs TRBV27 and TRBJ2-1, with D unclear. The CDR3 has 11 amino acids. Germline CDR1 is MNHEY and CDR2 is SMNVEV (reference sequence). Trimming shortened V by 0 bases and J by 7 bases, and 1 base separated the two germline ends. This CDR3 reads CASSLSNEQFF. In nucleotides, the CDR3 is TGTGCCAGCAGTTTATCAAATGAGCAGTTCTTC.

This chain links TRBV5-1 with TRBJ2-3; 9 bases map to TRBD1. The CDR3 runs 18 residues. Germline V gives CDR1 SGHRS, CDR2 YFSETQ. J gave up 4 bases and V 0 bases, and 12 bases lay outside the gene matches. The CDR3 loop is CASSLAHPGQGFADTQYF. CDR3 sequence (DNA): TGCGCCAGCAGCTTGGCCCATCCGGGACAGGGTTTCGCAGATACGCAGTATTTT.

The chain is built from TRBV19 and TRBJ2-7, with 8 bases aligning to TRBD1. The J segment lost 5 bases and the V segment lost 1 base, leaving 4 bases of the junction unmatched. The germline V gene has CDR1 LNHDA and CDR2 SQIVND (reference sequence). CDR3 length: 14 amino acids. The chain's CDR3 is CASSIVTGANEQYF. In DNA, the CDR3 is TGTGCCAGTAGTATAGTGACAGGGGCCAACGAGCAGTACTTC.

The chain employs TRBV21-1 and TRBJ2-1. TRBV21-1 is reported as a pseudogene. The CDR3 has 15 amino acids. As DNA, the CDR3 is TGTGCCAGCAAAACTCACATATCCCCCTCAAATGAGCAGTTCTTC. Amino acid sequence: CASKTHISPSNEQFF.

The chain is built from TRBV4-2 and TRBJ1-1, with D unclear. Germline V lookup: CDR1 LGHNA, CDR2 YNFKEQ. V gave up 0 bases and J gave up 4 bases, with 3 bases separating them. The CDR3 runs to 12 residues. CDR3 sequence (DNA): TGTGCCAGCAGCCAAGAAAGCACTGAAGCTTTCTTT. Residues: CASSQESTEAFF.

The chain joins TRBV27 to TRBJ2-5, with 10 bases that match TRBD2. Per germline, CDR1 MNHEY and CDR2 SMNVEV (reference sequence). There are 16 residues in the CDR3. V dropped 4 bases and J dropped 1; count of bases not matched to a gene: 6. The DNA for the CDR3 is TGTGCCAGCAGTTCCCTAGCGGGAGTCCCCCAAGAGACCCAGTACTTC. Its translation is CASSSLAGVPQETQYF.

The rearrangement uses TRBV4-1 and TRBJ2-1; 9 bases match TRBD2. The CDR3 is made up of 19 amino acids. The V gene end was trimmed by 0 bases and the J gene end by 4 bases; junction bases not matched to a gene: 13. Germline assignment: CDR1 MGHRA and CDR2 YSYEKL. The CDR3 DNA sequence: TGCGCCAGCAGCCAAGATACTAGCGGGTTTCCCTCGGGATACAATGAGCAGTTCTTC. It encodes CASSQDTSGFPSGYNEQFF.

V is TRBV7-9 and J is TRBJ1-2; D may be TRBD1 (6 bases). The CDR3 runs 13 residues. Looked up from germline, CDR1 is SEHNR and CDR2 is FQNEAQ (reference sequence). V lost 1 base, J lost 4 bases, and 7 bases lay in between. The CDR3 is CASSLGGGYGYTF. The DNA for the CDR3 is TGTGCCAGCAGCTTAGGAGGGGGCTATGGCTACACCTTC.

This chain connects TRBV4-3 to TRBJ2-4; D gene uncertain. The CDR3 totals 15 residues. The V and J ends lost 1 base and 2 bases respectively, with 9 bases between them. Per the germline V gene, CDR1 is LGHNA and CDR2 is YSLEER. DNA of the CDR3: TGCGCCAGCAGCCAAGGGGTAAATCCCAAAAACATTCAGTACTTC. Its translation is CASSQGVNPKNIQYF.

CDR3 bases: TGTGCCAGCAGCTTTTCGGTAGCGGGCTACGAGCAGTACTTC. Translation gives CASSFSVAGYEQYF. V and J are TRBV7-9 and TRBJ2-7; the match to TRBD2 covers 7 bases. Germline V gives CDR1 SEHNR, CDR2 FQNEAQ (reference sequence). The CDR3 is 14 residues long. V was clipped by 3 bases and J by 3 bases; unmatched bases: 5.

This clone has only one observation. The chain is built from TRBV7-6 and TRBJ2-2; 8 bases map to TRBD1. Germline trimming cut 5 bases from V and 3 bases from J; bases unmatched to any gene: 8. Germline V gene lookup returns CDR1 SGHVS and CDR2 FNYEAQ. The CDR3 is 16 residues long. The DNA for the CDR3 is TGTGCCAGCAGCCCAAGGACAGGGTGGGACACCGGGGAGCTGTTTTTT. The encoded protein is CASSPRTGWDTGELFF.

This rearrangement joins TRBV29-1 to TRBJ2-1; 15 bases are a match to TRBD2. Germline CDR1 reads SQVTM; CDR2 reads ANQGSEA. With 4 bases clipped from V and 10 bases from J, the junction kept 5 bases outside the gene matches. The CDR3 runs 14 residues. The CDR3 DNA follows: TGCAGCGTTGTGGGACTAGCGGGAGGCTGGGAGCAGTTCTTC. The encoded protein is CSVVGLAGGWEQFF.

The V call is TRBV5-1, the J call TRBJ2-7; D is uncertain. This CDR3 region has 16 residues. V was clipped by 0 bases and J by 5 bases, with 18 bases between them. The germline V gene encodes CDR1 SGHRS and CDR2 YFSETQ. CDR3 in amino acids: CASSLAILGSPDEQYF. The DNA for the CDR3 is TGCGCCAGCAGCTTGGCAATCCTGGGCAGTCCCGACGAGCAGTACTTC.

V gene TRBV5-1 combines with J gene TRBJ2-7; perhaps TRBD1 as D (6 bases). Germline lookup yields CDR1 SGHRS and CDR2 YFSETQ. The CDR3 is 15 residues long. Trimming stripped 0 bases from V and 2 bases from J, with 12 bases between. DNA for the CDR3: TGCGCCAGCAGCTTGGAAGGGGGATTAACCTACGAGCAGTACTTC. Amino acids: CASSLEGGLTYEQYF.

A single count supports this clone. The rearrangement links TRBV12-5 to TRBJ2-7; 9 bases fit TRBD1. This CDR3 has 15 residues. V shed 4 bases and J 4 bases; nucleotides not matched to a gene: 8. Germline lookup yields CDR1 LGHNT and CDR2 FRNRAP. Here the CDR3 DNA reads TGTGCTAGTGGTTCCCGGGACAGGGTTGATTACGAGCAGTACTTC. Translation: CASGSRDRVDYEQYF.

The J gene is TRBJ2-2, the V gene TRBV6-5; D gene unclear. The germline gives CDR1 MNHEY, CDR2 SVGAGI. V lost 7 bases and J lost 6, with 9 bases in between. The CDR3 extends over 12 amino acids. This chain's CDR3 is CASTANAGELFF. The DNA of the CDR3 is TGTGCCAGCACCGCCAACGCCGGGGAGCTGTTTTTT.

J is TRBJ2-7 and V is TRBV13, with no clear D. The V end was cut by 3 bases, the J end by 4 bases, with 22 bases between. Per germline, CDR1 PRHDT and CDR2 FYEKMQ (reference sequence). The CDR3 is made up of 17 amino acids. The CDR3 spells CASSLHGFEPVFYEQYF. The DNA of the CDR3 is TGTGCCAGCAGCTTGCACGGGTTTGAGCCCGTTTTTTACGAGCAGTACTTC.

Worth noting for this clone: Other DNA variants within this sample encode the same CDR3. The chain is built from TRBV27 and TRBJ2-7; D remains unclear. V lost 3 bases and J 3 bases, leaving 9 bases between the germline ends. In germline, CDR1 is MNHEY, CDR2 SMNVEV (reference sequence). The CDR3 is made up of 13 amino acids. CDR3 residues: CASSFGRDYEQYF. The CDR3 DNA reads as TGTGCCAGCAGTTTCGGAAGGGACTACGAGCAGTACTTC.

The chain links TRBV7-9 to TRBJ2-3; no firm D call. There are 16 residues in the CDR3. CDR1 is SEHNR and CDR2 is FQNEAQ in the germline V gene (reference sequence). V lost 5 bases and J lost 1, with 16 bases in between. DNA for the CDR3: TGTGCCAGCAGCCAGGCCGGCCCTATCCGCACAGATACGCAGTATTTT. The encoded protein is CASSQAGPIRTDTQYF.

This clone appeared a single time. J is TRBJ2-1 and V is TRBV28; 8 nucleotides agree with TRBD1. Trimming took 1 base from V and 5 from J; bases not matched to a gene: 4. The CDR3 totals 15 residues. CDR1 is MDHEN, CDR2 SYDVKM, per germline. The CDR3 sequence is CASSLLGTGNNEQFF. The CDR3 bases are TGTGCCAGCAGTTTATTAGGGACAGGAAACAATGAGCAGTTCTTC.

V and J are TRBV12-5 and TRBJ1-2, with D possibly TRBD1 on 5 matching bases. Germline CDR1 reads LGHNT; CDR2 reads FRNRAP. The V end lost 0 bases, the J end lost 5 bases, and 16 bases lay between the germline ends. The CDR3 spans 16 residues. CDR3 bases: TGTGCTAGTGGTTTGGTCGGGACGCGCGAACCTTATGGCTACACCTTC. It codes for CASGLVGTREPYGYTF.

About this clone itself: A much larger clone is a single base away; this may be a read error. DNA of the CDR3: TGTGCCAGCAGCCCCGGACTGGCCTACGAGCAGTACTTC. It is translated as CASSPGLAYEQYF. The V gene is TRBV11-2, the J gene TRBJ2-7, with TRBD2 as a possible D gene (5 bases). This CDR3 has 13 amino acids. Deletions cut 5 bases from V and 2 bases from J, with 10 bases between. Germline V gene lookup returns CDR1 SGHAT and CDR2 FQNNGV.

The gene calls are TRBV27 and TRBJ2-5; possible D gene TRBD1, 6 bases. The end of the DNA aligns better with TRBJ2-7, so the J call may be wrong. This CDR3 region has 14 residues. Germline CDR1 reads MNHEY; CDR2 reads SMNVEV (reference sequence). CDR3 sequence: CASGQGSGGYEQYF. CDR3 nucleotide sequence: TGTGCCAGCGGTCAGGGGTCCGGTGGCTACGAGCAGTACTTC.

CDR3 in amino acids: CASSIGGWAGAPDNNQPQHF. The CDR3 DNA reads TGTGCCAGTAGTATCGGGGGCTGGGCAGGGGCCCCTGATAACAATCAGCCCCAGCATTTT. V and J are TRBV19 and TRBJ1-5, with D maybe TRBD1 (6 bases). V gave up 3 bases and J gave up 3 bases, with 27 bases separating them. This CDR3 contains 20 residues. Germline values: CDR1 LNHDA, CDR2 SQIVND (reference sequence).